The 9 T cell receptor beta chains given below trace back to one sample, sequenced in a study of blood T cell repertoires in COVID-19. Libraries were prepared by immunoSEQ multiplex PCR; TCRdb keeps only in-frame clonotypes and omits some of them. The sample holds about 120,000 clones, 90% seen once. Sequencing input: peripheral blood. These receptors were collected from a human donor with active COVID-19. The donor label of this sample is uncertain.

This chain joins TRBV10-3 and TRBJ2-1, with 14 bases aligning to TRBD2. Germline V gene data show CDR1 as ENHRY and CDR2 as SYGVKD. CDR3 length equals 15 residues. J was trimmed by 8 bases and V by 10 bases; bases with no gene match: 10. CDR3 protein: CATTRLAGGPDEQFF. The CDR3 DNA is TGTGCCACCACGAGACTAGCGGGGGGGCCCGATGAGCAGTTCTTC.

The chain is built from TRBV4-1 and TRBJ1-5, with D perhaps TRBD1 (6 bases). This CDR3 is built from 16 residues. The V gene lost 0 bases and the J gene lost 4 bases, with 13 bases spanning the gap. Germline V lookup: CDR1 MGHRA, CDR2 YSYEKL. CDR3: CASSQDPTGRNQPQHF. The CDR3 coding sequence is TGCGCCAGCAGCCAAGACCCGACAGGACGGAATCAGCCCCAGCATTTT.

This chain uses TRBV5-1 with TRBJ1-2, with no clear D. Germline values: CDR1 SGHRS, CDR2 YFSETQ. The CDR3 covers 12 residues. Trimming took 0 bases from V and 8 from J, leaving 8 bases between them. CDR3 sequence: CASSLGTSGYTF. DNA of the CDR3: TGCGCCAGCAGCTTGGGTACATCCGGCTACACCTTC.

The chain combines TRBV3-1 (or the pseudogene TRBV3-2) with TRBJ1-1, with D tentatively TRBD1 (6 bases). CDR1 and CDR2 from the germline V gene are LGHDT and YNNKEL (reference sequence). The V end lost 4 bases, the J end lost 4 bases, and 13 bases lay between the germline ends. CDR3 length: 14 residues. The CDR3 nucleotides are TGTGCCAGCAGCCCGGCACAGGGAACCACTGAAGCTTTCTTT. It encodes CASSPAQGTTEAFF.

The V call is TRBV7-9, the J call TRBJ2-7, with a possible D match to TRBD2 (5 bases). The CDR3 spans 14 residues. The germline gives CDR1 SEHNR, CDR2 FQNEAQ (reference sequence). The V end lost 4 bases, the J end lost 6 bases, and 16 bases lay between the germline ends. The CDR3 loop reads CASSSPGEGIEQYF. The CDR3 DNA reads TGTGCCAGCAGCTCCCCGGGCGAGGGAATCGAGCAGTACTTC.

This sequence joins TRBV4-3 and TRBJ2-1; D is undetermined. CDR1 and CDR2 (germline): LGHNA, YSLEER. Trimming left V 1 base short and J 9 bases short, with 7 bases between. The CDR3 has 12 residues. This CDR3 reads CASSQVTGEQFF. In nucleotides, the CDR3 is TGCGCCAGCAGCCAAGTAACGGGTGAGCAGTTCTTC.

CDR3 in amino acids: CASTQQGTHEQYF. In nucleotides, the CDR3 is TGTGCCAGCACCCAACAGGGTACCCACGAGCAGTACTTC. The J gene is TRBJ2-7, the V gene TRBV6-5; D perhaps matches TRBD1 (6 bases). V shed 7 bases and J shed 5 bases, with 15 bases lying between them. Germline CDR1 reads MNHEY; CDR2 reads SVGAGI. The CDR3 sequence is 13 residues long.

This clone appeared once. The CDR3 nucleotides are TGTGCCAGCTCACCACGAAGGACAGAAGGGTATGGCTACACCTTC. Residues: CASSPRRTEGYGYTF. The chain employs TRBV18 and TRBJ1-2; maybe TRBD1 (6 bases). The CDR3 spans 15 residues. V was cut by 1 base and J by 5 bases, with 14 bases left in between. Germline V gives CDR1 KGHSH, CDR2 LQKENI.

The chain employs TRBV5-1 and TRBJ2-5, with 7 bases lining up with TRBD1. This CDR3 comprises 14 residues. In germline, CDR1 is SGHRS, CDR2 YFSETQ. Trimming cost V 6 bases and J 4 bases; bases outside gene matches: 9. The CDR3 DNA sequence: TGCGCCAGCACATATACAGGGGTCCCAGAGACCCAGTACTTC. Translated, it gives CASTYTGVPETQYF.